Following are 27 T cell receptor beta chains from one sample sequenced in a study of T cell changes during pregnancy in multiple sclerosis. TCRdb's copy holds only in-frame clones and misses some; the assay was immunoSEQ multiplex PCR. The data contain more than 40,000 clones, 75% to 90% of them singletons. The source material was peripheral blood, sampled in the first trimester of pregnancy. These TCRs come from a female donor in good health, enrolled as a control in a pregnancy study.

The V and J genes are TRBV27 and TRBJ2-3; weak D call: TRBD2 (5 bases). Germline lookup yields CDR1 MNHEY and CDR2 SMNVEV (reference sequence). The CDR3 contains 15 residues. V lost 3 bases and J 0 bases, leaving 10 bases between the germline ends. The CDR3 DNA is TGTGCCAGCAGTTTTCAGGACTTCAGCACAGATACGCAGTATTTT. It encodes CASSFQDFSTDTQYF.

The V gene is TRBV18, the J gene TRBJ2-1; D unresolved. From germline, CDR1 is KGHSH and CDR2 LQKENI. This CDR3 is built from 14 residues. V was trimmed by 3 bases and J by 4 bases, leaving 10 bases between them. CDR3 DNA: TGTGCCAGCTCACCCCCGTGGAGATACAATGAGCAGTTCTTC. Amino acid sequence: CASSPPWRYNEQFF.

V usage is TRBV2 and J usage is TRBJ2-2; the match to TRBD1 covers 9 bases. Germline V gene data show CDR1 as SNHLY and CDR2 as FYNNEI. This CDR3 contains 14 residues. The junction had 4 bases not matched to a gene; V was cut back by 9 bases and J by 2 bases. In DNA, the CDR3 is TGTGCCAGGCGGACAGGGGATAACACCGGGGAGCTGTTTTTT. It yields the protein CARRTGDNTGELFF.

The CDR3 bases are TGTGCCAGCAGCTTAATAACAGGTGGCTACACCTTC. Protein sequence: CASSLITGGYTF. V usage is TRBV9 and J usage is TRBJ1-2; weak D call: TRBD1 (5 bases). The V gene's germline CDR1 is SGDLS and CDR2 YYNGEE. The CDR3 contains 12 residues. Trimming removed 4 bases at V and 7 bases at J, with 11 bases between.

The chain has TRBV6-1 and TRBJ2-1; D not certain. Between the trimmed V and J ends, which lost 5 bases and 0 bases, there was a span of 11 bases. There are 15 residues in the CDR3. The germline V gene encodes CDR1 MNHNS and CDR2 SASEGT. The CDR3 region is CASSPTSNSYNEQFF. CDR3 sequence (DNA): TGTGCCAGCAGTCCGACATCGAACTCCTACAATGAGCAGTTCTTC.

J is TRBJ2-3 and V is TRBV4-3, with TRBD2 identical over 12 bases. CDR1 and CDR2 from the germline V gene are LGHNA and YSLEER. This CDR3 is 17 amino acids long. V shed 0 bases and J 2 bases; nucleotides not matched to a gene: 3. For the CDR3, the DNA is TGCGCCAGCAGCCAAGAGGGGACTAGCGGGTACACAGATACGCAGTATTTT. Its protein product is CASSQEGTSGYTDTQYF.

This rearrangement joins TRBV9 to TRBJ2-2; D not certain. Germline loops: CDR1 SGDLS, CDR2 YYNGEE. The CDR3 has 15 residues. Trimming stripped 0 bases from V and 2 bases from J, with 8 bases between. The CDR3 DNA follows: TGTGCCAGCAGCGTAGTTCCAGGAAACACCGGGGAGCTGTTTTTT. Translation gives CASSVVPGNTGELFF. The full variable domain, rest sourced from reference TRBV9 and TRBJ2-2, is DSGVTQTPKHLITATGQRVTLRCSPRSGDLSVYWYQQSLDQGLQFLIQYYNGEERAKGNILERFSAQQFPDLHSELNLSSLELGDSALYFCASSVVPGNTGELFFGEGSRLTVL.

This chain uses TRBV7-9 with TRBJ2-7, with D possibly matching TRBD2 (7 bases). The germline gives CDR1 SEHNR, CDR2 FQNEAQ (reference sequence). The CDR3 is 15 amino acids. V was clipped by 3 bases and J by 6 bases, with 18 bases between them. The CDR3 loop reads CASSFEGGRGFEQYF. The CDR3 DNA sequence: TGTGCCAGCAGCTTCGAGGGGGGGCGAGGATTCGAGCAGTACTTC.

The rearrangement links TRBV15 to TRBJ2-2; D unresolved. V was trimmed by 5 bases and J by 7 bases, leaving 8 bases between them. The germline V gene encodes CDR1 LNHNV and CDR2 YYDKDF (reference sequence). The CDR3 spans 12 residues. The chain's CDR3 is CATSQSFGELFF. The CDR3 coding sequence is TGTGCCACCAGCCAGTCGTTCGGGGAGCTGTTTTTT.

By frequency in the sample, this clone is large (0.1 to 1%). The chain is built from TRBV4-2 and TRBJ2-7; 9 bases line up with TRBD2. Trimming at V came to 0 bases and at J to 0 bases, leaving 0 bases not matched to a gene. This CDR3 is built from 15 residues. Germline-derived CDR1 and CDR2 are LGHNA and YNFKEQ. CDR3 DNA: TGTGCCAGCAGCCAAGAGACTAGCGGCTCCTACGAGCAGTACTTC. Encoded protein: CASSQETSGSYEQYF.

This clone was detected once. The V gene is TRBV6-1, the J gene TRBJ2-5, with 11 positions matching TRBD2. The V gene's germline CDR1 is MNHNS and CDR2 SASEGT. CDR3 length equals 13 residues. Losses at the gene ends were 10 bases for V and 5 bases for J; bases not matched to a gene: 6. In DNA form, the CDR3 reads TGTGCCACCCGATCTAGCGGGAGGGAGACCCAGTACTTC. Its translation: CATRSSGRETQYF.

The chain joins TRBV6-7 to TRBJ2-5; tentative D call: TRBD2 (5 bases). Being an ORF, TRBV6-7 has a function that is uncertain. V was pared by 2 bases and J by 2 bases, with 9 bases between. CDR3 length: 14 residues. This CDR3 reads CASSYRAAQETQYF. CDR3 nucleotide sequence: TGTGCCAGCAGTTACCGAGCGGCACAAGAGACCCAGTACTTC.

This chain uses TRBV29-1 with TRBJ2-3; 9 positions match TRBD2. CDR3 length: 14 amino acids. V lost 5 bases to trimming and J lost 2 bases; unmatched junction nucleotides: 5. Germline lookup yields CDR1 SQVTM and CDR2 ANQGSEA. CDR3 DNA: TGCAGCGTTTCCGGGACTAGCACCACAGATACGCAGTATTTT. Translated: CSVSGTSTTDTQYF.

CDR3 sequence: CASSESKAGTDTQYF. Written as DNA, the CDR3 is TGCGCCAGCAGTGAGTCAAAAGCGGGCACAGATACGCAGTATTTT. The gene calls are TRBV10-1 and TRBJ2-3; D might be TRBD2 (5 bases). V was shortened by 0 bases and J by 1 base, with 8 bases between the two germline ends. This CDR3 contains 15 residues. CDR1 and CDR2 from the germline V gene are WNHNN and SYGVQD (reference sequence).

This chain connects TRBV7-3 to TRBJ2-1; TRBD2 matches 12 bases. Germline CDR1 SGHTA, CDR2 FQGTGA. V shed 5 bases, J shed 9 bases, and the junction held 5 bases outside the gene matches. CDR3 length: 14 residues. The CDR3 coding sequence is TGTGCCAGCAGCCCCTTGACTAGCGGGAGTGAGCAGTTCTTC. Translation gives CASSPLTSGSEQFF. Looking up the rest from reference TRBV7-3 and TRBJ2-1 gives the full variable domain: GAGVSQTPSNKVTEKGKYVELRCDPISGHTALYWYRQSLGQGPEFLIYFQGTGAADDSGLPNDRFFAVRPEGSVSTLKIQRTERGDSAVYLCASSPLTSGSEQFFGPGTRLTVL.

The rearrangement joins TRBV14 to TRBJ2-7, with 11 bases identical to TRBD2. V lost 3 bases, J lost 1 base, and 2 bases stayed unmatched. This CDR3 has 15 residues. Germline V lookup: CDR1 SGHDN, CDR2 FVKESK. The DNA of the CDR3 is TGTGCCAGCAGCCAGATAGCGGGAGGGTCCTACGAGCAGTACTTC. It is translated as CASSQIAGGSYEQYF.

The V and J genes are TRBV7-3 and TRBJ1-2; D is perhaps TRBD1 (6 bases). The CDR3 sequence is 15 residues long. V dropped 5 bases and J dropped 4 bases, with 17 bases sitting between them. CDR1 is SGHTA and CDR2 is FQGTGA in the germline V gene. DNA of the CDR3: TGTGCCAGCAGCCCCGACCGGGACAATTTCTATGGCTACACCTTC. Its translation is CASSPDRDNFYGYTF.

V gene TRBV5-1 combines with J gene TRBJ2-3; tentatively, D is TRBD2 (6 bases). Between the trimmed V and J ends, which lost 2 bases and 3 bases, there was a span of 13 bases. Germline assignment: CDR1 SGHRS and CDR2 YFSETQ. This CDR3 has 15 amino acids. CDR3 amino acids: CASSFQAGKTDTQYF. Written as DNA, the CDR3 is TGCGCCAGCAGCTTCCAGGCGGGGAAGACAGATACGCAGTATTTT. The full variable domain, rest sourced from reference TRBV5-1 and TRBJ2-3, is KAGVTQTPRYLIKTRGQQVTLSCSPISGHRSVSWYQQTPGQGLQFLFEYFSETQRNKGNFPGRFSGRQFSNSRSEMNVSTLELGDSALYLCASSFQAGKTDTQYFGPGTRLTVL.

The chain employs TRBV28 and TRBJ2-7, with a tentative D call TRBD1 (6 bases). This CDR3 comprises 14 residues. CDR1 and CDR2 from the germline V gene are MDHEN and SYDVKM. V was pared by 6 bases and J by 0 bases, with 12 bases between. The CDR3 DNA follows: TGTGCCAGCAGGGAAACAGGGATCTCCTACGAGCAGTACTTC. Translating gives CASRETGISYEQYF.

J is TRBJ1-2 and V is TRBV4-2; 8 bases are shared with TRBD1. Unmatched junction bases numbered 13, after V lost 1 base and J lost 6 bases. CDR1 is LGHNA and CDR2 is YNFKEQ in the germline V gene. The CDR3 extends over 17 amino acids. The CDR3, as DNA: TGTGCCAGCAGCCAAGCTATGGGAGGACAGGGTGACGATGGCTACACCTTC. Protein sequence: CASSQAMGGQGDDGYTF.

This chain connects TRBV7-2 to TRBJ2-2; D not resolved. Trimming left V 1 base short and J 7 bases short, with 10 bases between. The CDR3 is 14 amino acids. The germline gives CDR1 SGHTA, CDR2 FQGNSA. The CDR3 reads CASSLDSAVGELFF. In DNA, the CDR3 is TGTGCCAGCAGCTTAGACAGTGCAGTCGGGGAGCTGTTTTTT.

This clone was detected only once. CDR3 sequence: CAWMGTGQNTEAFF. CDR3 DNA: TGTGCCTGGATGGGGACAGGCCAGAACACTGAAGCTTTCTTT. V gene TRBV30 combines with J gene TRBJ1-1; 8 nucleotides align to TRBD1. V lost 4 bases to trimming and J lost 1 base; unmatched junction nucleotides: 5. From germline, CDR1 is GTSNPN and CDR2 SVGIG (reference sequence). CDR3 length: 14 amino acids.

J is TRBJ2-1 and V is TRBV7-9, with D possibly TRBD1 on 5 matching bases. CDR1 and CDR2 from the germline V gene are SEHNR and FQNEAQ (reference sequence). The CDR3 has 12 residues. V lost 5 bases to trimming and J lost 5 bases, with 7 bases between them. The CDR3 bases are TGTGCCAGCAGCGAGACAGACAATGAGCAGTTCTTC. It yields the protein CASSETDNEQFF.

The rearrangement joins TRBV20-1 to TRBJ2-5, with 9 bases that match TRBD1. This CDR3 is built from 11 residues. V lost 5 bases, J lost 5 bases, and 0 bases stayed unmatched. Germline CDR1 DFQATT, CDR2 SNEGSKA (reference sequence). DNA of the CDR3: TGCAGTGCTGGACAGGGGGAGACCCAGTACTTC. Protein: CSAGQGETQYF.

The V and J genes are TRBV5-1 and TRBJ2-3; 8 bases are a match to TRBD1. V trimming: 1 base; J trimming: 4 bases; junction bases outside the gene matches: 5. Germline-derived CDR1 and CDR2 are SGHRS and YFSETQ. The CDR3 spans 15 residues. CDR3: CASSLITGGPDTQYF. CDR3 DNA sequence: TGCGCCAGCAGCTTGATCACAGGGGGTCCAGATACGCAGTATTTT.

V is TRBV7-4 and J is TRBJ1-1; D call uncertain. Per germline, CDR1 SGHVT and CDR2 SQSDAQ. This CDR3 is built from 15 residues. V gave up 1 base and J gave up 4 bases, with 13 bases separating them. The CDR3 DNA reads as TGTGCCAGCAGCTTAGAACGGGGAATAAGCACTGAAGCTTTCTTT. Encoded protein: CASSLERGISTEAFF.

The chain couples TRBV28 to TRBJ2-7, with D possibly TRBD1 on 5 matching bases. With 6 bases removed from V and 4 bases from J, the gap between germline ends came to 16 bases. CDR1 and CDR2 from the germline V gene are MDHEN and SYDVKM. There are 14 residues in the CDR3. The DNA for the CDR3 is TGTGCCAGCAGCCCTGTGGGGCCGCCTTACGAGCAGTACTTC. Encoded protein: CASSPVGPPYEQYF.